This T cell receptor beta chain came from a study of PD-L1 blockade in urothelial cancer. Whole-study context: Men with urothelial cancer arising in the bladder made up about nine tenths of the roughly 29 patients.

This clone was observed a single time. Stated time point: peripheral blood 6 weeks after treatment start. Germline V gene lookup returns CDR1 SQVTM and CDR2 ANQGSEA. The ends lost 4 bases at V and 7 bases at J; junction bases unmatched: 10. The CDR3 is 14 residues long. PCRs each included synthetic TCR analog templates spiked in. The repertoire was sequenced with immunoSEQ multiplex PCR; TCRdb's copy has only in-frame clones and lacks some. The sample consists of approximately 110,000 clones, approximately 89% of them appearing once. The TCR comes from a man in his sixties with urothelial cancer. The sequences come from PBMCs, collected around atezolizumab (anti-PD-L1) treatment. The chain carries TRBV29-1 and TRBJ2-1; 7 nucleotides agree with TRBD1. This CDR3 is CSVVNRGFGNEQFF. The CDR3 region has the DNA TGCAGCGTTGTAAACAGGGGCTTCGGGAATGAGCAGTTCTTC.